A single sample is the source of the 3 T cell receptor beta chains below, sequenced in a study of shared clonotypes between healthy human individuals (dated by TCRdb to between 2020 and 2021). Library method: the immunoSEQ multiplex PCR assay. TCRdb mirrors the immuneACCESS table, restricted to in-frame sequences. Some clones are absent from its copies; in checked studies, under half trace to an unresolved V gene, and the reason for the others is unknown. This sample is represented by 1 million to 1.2 million clones; 70% to 85% of them were singletons. The top ten clonotypes cover 0.89% of the sample. The sequencing input was memory CD4+ T cells from PBMCs. The label giving this sample's cell subset or site can be read as: CD45RA-negative fraction. Receptors originate from a man aged 18-30 years in good health. Some clones in this sample may be carry-over from other donors' samples.

This clone appeared a single time. The genes are TRBV5-4 and TRBJ1-2; 8 positions match TRBD1. V dropped 4 bases and J dropped 4; count of bases not matched to a gene: 12. In germline, CDR1 is SGHNT, CDR2 YYREEE (reference sequence). The CDR3 runs to 16 residues. The CDR3 protein is CASSPGGRTGTYGYTF. For the CDR3, the DNA is TGTGCCAGCAGCCCTGGAGGCAGGACAGGGACCTATGGCTACACCTTC.

The chain combines TRBV10-3 with TRBJ2-5; TRBD1 agrees at 10 bases. The germline V gene encodes CDR1 ENHRY and CDR2 SYGVKD. J gave up 2 bases and V 6 bases, and 6 bases lay outside the gene matches. This CDR3 comprises 15 residues. CDR3 in amino acids: CAIRRTGGGQETQYF. Written as DNA, the CDR3 is TGTGCCATCAGACGGACAGGGGGTGGGCAAGAGACCCAGTACTTC.

The J gene is TRBJ1-5, the V gene TRBV7-2; D is uncertain. Germline V gene sequence: CDR1 SGHTA, CDR2 FQGNSA. Trimming pared 5 bases from V and 2 bases from J, leaving 10 bases between. The CDR3 runs to 14 residues. CDR3 in amino acids: CASSPRQGNQPQHF. Written as DNA, the CDR3 is TGTGCCAGCAGCCCCCGTCAGGGCAATCAGCCCCAGCATTTT.